The T cell receptor beta chain under discussion was sequenced for a study of blood T cells in healthy people across ages. Using a J-beta primer mix together with a sample-barcoded 5' primer, a second PCR was run for about 6 to 12 cycles. TCRdb used MiXCR to reprocess the 5' RACE reads, holding one entry per CDR3 protein. The sample records 1.5 million to 2 million distinct CDR3 sequences, roughly 30% being singletons. This CDR3 has 13 amino acids. Germline trimming cut 4 bases from V and 3 bases from J; bases unmatched to any gene: 0. This receptor was identified in a woman aged 25 to 39 in good health. This sequence joins TRBV12-3 or TRBV12-4 and TRBJ1-1, with TRBD1 matching over 9 bases. The sequenced sample was blood. The CDR3 DNA is TGTGCCAGCAGTTGGGACAGGGACACTGAAGCTTTCTTT. Amino acids: CASSWDRDTEAFF.